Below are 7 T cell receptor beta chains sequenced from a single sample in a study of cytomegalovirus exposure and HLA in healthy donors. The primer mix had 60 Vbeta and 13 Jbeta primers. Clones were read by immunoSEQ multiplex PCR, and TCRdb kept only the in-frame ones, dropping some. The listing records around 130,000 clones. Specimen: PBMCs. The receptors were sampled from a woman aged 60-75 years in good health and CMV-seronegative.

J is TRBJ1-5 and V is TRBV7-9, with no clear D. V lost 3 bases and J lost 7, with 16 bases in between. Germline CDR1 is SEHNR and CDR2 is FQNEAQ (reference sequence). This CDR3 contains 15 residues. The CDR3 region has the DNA TGTGCCAGCAGCTTTGGCTCAACGCCAAAACAGCCCCAGCATTTT. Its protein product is CASSFGSTPKQPQHF.

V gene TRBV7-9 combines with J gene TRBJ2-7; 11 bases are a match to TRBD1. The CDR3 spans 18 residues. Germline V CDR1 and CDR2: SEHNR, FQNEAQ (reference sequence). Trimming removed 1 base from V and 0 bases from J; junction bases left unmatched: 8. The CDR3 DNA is TGTGCCAGCAGCTTAGGTACGGACAGGGGGCAGACCTCCTACGAGCAGTACTTC. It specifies CASSLGTDRGQTSYEQYF. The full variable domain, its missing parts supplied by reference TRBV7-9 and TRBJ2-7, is DTGVSQNPRHKITKRGQNVTFRCDPISEHNRLYWYRQTLGQGPEFLTYFQNEAQLEKSRLLSDRFSAERPKGSFSTLEIQRTEQGDSAMYLCASSLGTDRGQTSYEQYFGPGTRLTVT.

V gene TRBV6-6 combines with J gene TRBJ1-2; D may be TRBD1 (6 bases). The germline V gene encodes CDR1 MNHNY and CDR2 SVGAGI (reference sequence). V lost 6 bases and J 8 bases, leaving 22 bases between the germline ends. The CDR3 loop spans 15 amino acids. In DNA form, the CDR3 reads TGTGCCAGCAGGCCGGGGGGGGCCGGGCTGTACGGCTACACCTTC. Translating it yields CASRPGGAGLYGYTF.

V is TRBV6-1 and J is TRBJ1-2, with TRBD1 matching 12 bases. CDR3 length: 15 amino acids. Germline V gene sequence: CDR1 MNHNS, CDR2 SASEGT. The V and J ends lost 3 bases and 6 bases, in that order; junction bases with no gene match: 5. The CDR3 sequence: CASSEPGQGANGYTF. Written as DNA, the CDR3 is TGTGCCAGCAGTGAGCCGGGACAGGGGGCAAATGGCTACACCTTC.

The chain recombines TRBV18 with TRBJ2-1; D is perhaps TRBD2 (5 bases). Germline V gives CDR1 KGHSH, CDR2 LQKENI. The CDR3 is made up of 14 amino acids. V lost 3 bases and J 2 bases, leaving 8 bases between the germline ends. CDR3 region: CASSPAGAYNEQFF. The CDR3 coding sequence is TGTGCCAGCTCACCGGCGGGCGCCTACAATGAGCAGTTCTTC.

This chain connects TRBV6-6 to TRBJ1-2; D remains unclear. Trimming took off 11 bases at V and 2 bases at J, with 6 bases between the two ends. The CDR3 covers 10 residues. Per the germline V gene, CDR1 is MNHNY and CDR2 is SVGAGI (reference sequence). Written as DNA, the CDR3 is TGTGCCGGAGGGAACTATGGCTACACCTTC. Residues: CAGGNYGYTF.

CDR3 residues: CASSLSRRYSQETQYF. Here the CDR3 DNA reads TGCGCCAGCAGCTTGTCTCGTAGGTACAGCCAAGAGACCCAGTACTTC. The chain combines TRBV5-1 with TRBJ2-5, with no clear D. Between the trimmed V and J ends, which lost 1 base and 1 base, there was a span of 14 bases. The germline V gene has CDR1 SGHRS and CDR2 YFSETQ. The CDR3 is made up of 16 amino acids.